The 11 T cell receptor beta chains reported below all come from one sample, sequenced in a study of a mutant IDH1 vaccine in newly diagnosed glioma. Some clones are missing from TCRdb's copy, which holds only in-frame ones; the method was immunoSEQ multiplex PCR. The top ten hold approximately 7.9% of the sample, which has 85,000 to 100,000 clones, around four fifths seen once. Time point denoted: baseline, week 1 (first vaccination visit). Described treatment: pre-vaccination baseline after standard-of-care therapy. The sample in question was PBMCs, obtained from a glioma patient treated with radiotherapy, temozolomide or both. The receptors stem from a man between 35 and 55 years old with glioma.

The chain has TRBV5-3 and TRBJ2-1; 9 positions match TRBD1. TRBV5-3 is placed among ORFs of uncertain function. The V and J ends lost 2 bases and 6 bases, in that order; junction bases with no gene match: 6. CDR3 size: 15 residues. The CDR3 nucleotides are TGTGCCAGAAGCTTTTTGGGACAGGGCACCAATGAGCAGTTCTTC. Translated, it gives CARSFLGQGTNEQFF.

The CDR3 loop is CASSKGKKPFFGYTF. As DNA, the CDR3 is TGTGCCAGCAGCAAAGGTAAGAAGCCATTTTTTGGCTACACCTTC. The chain combines TRBV21-1 with TRBJ1-2. TRBV21-1 is flagged as a pseudogene. The CDR3 length is 15 residues.

The CDR3 loop reads CASSLWGGRPLSGNTIYF. The CDR3 nucleotides read TGTGCCAGCAGCTTATGGGGGGGCAGACCTCTCTCTGGAAACACCATATATTTT. The gene calls are TRBV7-9 and TRBJ1-3; possible D gene TRBD1, 6 bases. The CDR3 loop spans 18 amino acids. Trimming left V 2 bases short and J 0 bases short, with 17 bases between. Germline-derived CDR1 and CDR2 are SEHNR and FQNEAQ (reference sequence).

This clone showed up just once. The V gene is TRBV4-3, the J gene TRBJ2-7; possibly TRBD1 for D (5 bases). This CDR3 is built from 14 residues. The V end lost 0 bases, the J end lost 2 bases, and 8 bases lay between the germline ends. CDR1 is LGHNA, CDR2 YSLEER, per germline. DNA of the CDR3: TGCGCCAGCAGCCAAGAAGTCAGGGCCTACGAGCAGTACTTC. Protein: CASSQEVRAYEQYF.

This chain connects TRBV6-5 to TRBJ1-3; D ambiguous. The CDR3 is 15 amino acids. CDR1 MNHEY and CDR2 SVGAGI come from the germline V gene. Trimming cost V 5 bases and J 0 bases, with 11 bases left between them. The DNA for the CDR3 is TGTGCCAGCAGTCCCGGGCCAGGCTCTGGAAACACCATATATTTT. Translated: CASSPGPGSGNTIYF.

The gene calls are TRBV12-1 and TRBJ2-3; TRBD2 reflects the table's D call only, with no check against the DNA. TRBV12-1 is an annotated pseudogene. The CDR3 covers 14 residues. In DNA, the CDR3 is TGTGCCAGCAGCCCCCGACTAGCGTCAGATACGCAGTATTTT. Its protein is CASSPRLASDTQYF.

This clone showed up just a few times. The chain links TRBV7-2 to TRBJ1-1; D call uncertain. Germline CDR1 is SGHTA and CDR2 is FQGNSA. The CDR3 has 13 amino acids. V was cut by 5 bases and J by 3 bases, with 10 bases left in between. CDR3 in amino acids: CASSPRAHTEAFF. The DNA of the CDR3 is TGTGCCAGCAGCCCCCGGGCCCACACTGAAGCTTTCTTT.

V gene TRBV7-2 combines with J gene TRBJ2-4; 12 nucleotides align to TRBD1. CDR1 and CDR2 from the germline V gene are SGHTA and FQGNSA. The CDR3 length is 18 residues. V shed 5 bases and J 0 bases; nucleotides not matched to a gene: 8. The CDR3 DNA follows: TGTGCCAGCAGCACCGGCGGGACAGGGGGCTTAGCCAAAAACATTCAGTACTTC. It specifies CASSTGGTGGLAKNIQYF.

The gene calls are TRBV7-9 and TRBJ2-7; D possibly uses TRBD1 or TRBD2 (5 bases each). Trimming pared 5 bases from V and 5 bases from J, leaving 16 bases between. The CDR3 extends over 14 amino acids. In germline, CDR1 is SEHNR, CDR2 FQNEAQ (reference sequence). The CDR3 region has the DNA TGTGCCAGCAGCCATTCAGGGTACGGGGACGAGCAGTACTTC. Translating gives CASSHSGYGDEQYF.

The V gene is TRBV6-1, the J gene TRBJ1-5; a weak D match, TRBD1 (6 bases). Between the trimmed V and J ends, which lost 1 base and 5 bases, there was a span of 12 bases. There are 15 residues in the CDR3. Germline-derived CDR1 and CDR2 are MNHNS and SASEGT. The CDR3 coding sequence is TGTGCCAGCAGTGAAGGGGTCAGGGGTGATCAGCCCCAGCATTTT. Its translation is CASSEGVRGDQPQHF.

The chain combines TRBV18 with TRBJ2-7; the D call may be TRBD1 or TRBD2 (5 bases each). V lost 0 bases, J lost 3 bases, and 15 bases lay in between. CDR3 length equals 16 residues. Germline V gene data show CDR1 as KGHSH and CDR2 as LQKENI. The CDR3 DNA is TGTGCCAGCTCACCACCGAGCAGGGAGCTAAACTACGAGCAGTACTTC. Its translation: CASSPPSRELNYEQYF.